The 7 T cell receptor beta chains presented below share a single source sample, sequenced in a study of cytomegalovirus exposure and HLA in healthy donors. This PCR relied on a set of 60 Vbeta primers and 13 Jbeta primers. The data were produced by immunoSEQ multiplex PCR, yet TCRdb's version contains in-frame clones alone and is incomplete. This sample has some 99,000 clones, with under 75% found just once. Sequences were obtained from PBMCs. The source of these receptors is a female donor in good health and CMV-seronegative.

This chain connects TRBV19 to TRBJ2-4; D is possibly TRBD2 (6 bases). This CDR3 has 11 residues. Per the germline V gene, CDR1 is LNHDA and CDR2 is SQIVND (reference sequence). Between the trimmed V and J ends, which lost 10 bases and 5 bases, there was a span of 9 bases. CDR3 DNA: TGTGCCACCGGGGGAGAAAACATTCAGTACTTC. Translated, it gives CATGGENIQYF.

The rearrangement links TRBV5-6 to TRBJ2-3; no reliable D call. V was shortened by 4 bases and J by 6 bases, with 9 bases between the two germline ends. The length of the CDR3 is 12 residues. Germline V gene lookup returns CDR1 SGHDT and CDR2 YYEEEE. The CDR3 protein is CASSANEDTQYF. The CDR3 DNA sequence: TGTGCCAGCAGCGCCAACGAGGATACGCAGTATTTT.

This chain joins TRBV6-6 and TRBJ2-7; D is uncertain. This CDR3 is 12 amino acids long. Germline CDR1 is MNHNY and CDR2 is SVGAGI (reference sequence). V lost 6 bases and J 7 bases, leaving 13 bases between the germline ends. This CDR3 reads CASSPATPEQYF. CDR3 bases: TGTGCCAGCAGCCCTGCAACACCGGAGCAGTACTTC.

The V call is TRBV9, the J call TRBJ1-1, with TRBD1 matching 8 bases. After removal of 4 bases from V and 2 bases from J, the junction contained 7 bases not matched to a gene. Germline CDR1 SGDLS, CDR2 YYNGEE. CDR3 length: 15 amino acids. In DNA, the CDR3 is TGTGCCAGCAGCATCAGGACAGGGCCTAACACTGAAGCTTTCTTT. Residues: CASSIRTGPNTEAFF.

CDR3 nucleotides: TGTGCCAGCTCAGTGTCACTAGCCAAAAACATTCAGTACTTC. Protein: CASSVSLAKNIQYF. The chain carries TRBV18 and TRBJ2-4, with unresolved D. The V end was cut by 5 bases, the J end by 0 bases, with 8 bases between. The germline gives CDR1 KGHSH, CDR2 LQKENI. The CDR3 is 14 residues long.

The rearrangement joins TRBV7-2 to TRBJ2-1; 9 bases are shared with TRBD1. Per germline, CDR1 SGHTA and CDR2 FQGNSA. The V gene end was trimmed by 1 base and the J gene end by 6 bases; junction bases not matched to a gene: 4. The CDR3 runs 15 residues. The CDR3 DNA follows: TGTGCCAGCAGCTTAGGGACAGGGGTTTTCAATGAGCAGTTCTTC. It codes for CASSLGTGVFNEQFF.

The CDR3 here is CASSATSGSYNEQFF. The CDR3 nucleotides read TGTGCCAGCAGCGCGACTAGCGGCTCCTACAATGAGCAGTTCTTC. The chain uses TRBV9 and TRBJ2-1, with 9 bases identical to TRBD2. J lost 0 bases, V lost 3 bases, and 1 base had no gene match. Germline V gives CDR1 SGDLS, CDR2 YYNGEE. The CDR3 has 15 residues. Full variable domain (missing parts from reference TRBV9 and TRBJ2-1): DSGVTQTPKHLITATGQRVTLRCSPRSGDLSVYWYQQSLDQGLQFLIQYYNGEERAKGNILERFSAQQFPDLHSELNLSSLELGDSALYFCASSATSGSYNEQFFGPGTRLTVL.